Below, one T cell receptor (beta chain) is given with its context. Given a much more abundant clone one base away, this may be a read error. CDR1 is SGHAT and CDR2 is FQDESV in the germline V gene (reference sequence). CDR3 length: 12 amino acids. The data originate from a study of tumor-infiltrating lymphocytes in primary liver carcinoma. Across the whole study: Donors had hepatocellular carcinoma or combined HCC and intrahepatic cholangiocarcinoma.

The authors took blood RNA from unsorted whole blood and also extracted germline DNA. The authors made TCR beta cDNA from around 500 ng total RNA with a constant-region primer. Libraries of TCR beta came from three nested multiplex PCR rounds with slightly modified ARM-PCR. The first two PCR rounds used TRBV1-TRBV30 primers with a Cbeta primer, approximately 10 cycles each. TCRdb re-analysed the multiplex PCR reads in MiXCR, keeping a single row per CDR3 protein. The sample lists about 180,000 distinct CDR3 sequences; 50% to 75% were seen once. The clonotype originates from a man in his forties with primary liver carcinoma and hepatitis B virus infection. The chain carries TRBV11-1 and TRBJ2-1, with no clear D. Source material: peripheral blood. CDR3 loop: CVSSHLPHEQFF. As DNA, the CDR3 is TGTGTCAGCAGCCATCTCCCCCATGAGCAGTTCTTC.